The present TCR beta chain was sequenced within a study of T cell repertoires in ileal Crohn's disease. Stated time point: neoterminal ileum biopsy at postoperative endoscopy, about 6 months after surgery. The study's findings and limits: Active smokers at surgery had more clonal expansions than non-smokers.

With regard to this clone: The antigen is not known.

TCRdb's copy holds only in-frame clones and misses some; the assay was immunoSEQ multiplex PCR. The table includes over 15,000 clones, 65% to 80% detected once. Germline V lookup: CDR1 LNHDA, CDR2 SQIVND (reference sequence). The CDR3 is made up of 16 amino acids. J gave up 2 bases and V 5 bases, and 9 bases lay outside the gene matches. The sample taken for sequencing was ileal tissue. The V gene is TRBV19, the J gene TRBJ2-3; 8 nucleotides match TRBD2. The TCR was taken from an adult with Crohn's disease. This chain's CDR3 is CASSGLGLENTDTQYF. CDR3 nucleotides: TGTGCCAGTAGTGGGTTGGGACTAGAAAACACAGATACGCAGTATTTT.